This is a list of T cell receptor beta chains from one sample in a study of cytomegalovirus exposure and HLA in healthy donors. Repertoires were generated with immunoSEQ multiplex PCR, while TCRdb's copy carries only in-frame clones and drops some. Here the sample spans some 130,000 clones, 70% to 85% being singletons. The specimen sequenced was PBMCs. Receptors originate from a female donor in good health and CMV-seronegative. The CDR3 runs from the conserved cysteine through the conserved F or W. Each record gives: D gene, CDR3 length, clone size, V gene, J gene, CDR3 protein, CDR3 DNA. The D gene is left open where the match is weak. Size is stated for part of the rows, as once, few or many counts, or as a class when the clone is expanded.

TRBD1,15,.,TRBV7-2,TRBJ1-1,CASSLTNFLGQETNF,TGTGCCAGCAGCTTAACGAATTTCTTGGGACAGGAGACAAACTTT
TRBD2,16,.,TRBV9,TRBJ2-3,CASSVERLAHTDTQYF,TGTGCCAGCAGCGTAGAAAGACTAGCGCACACAGATACGCAGTATTTT
.,18,.,TRBV6-1,TRBJ1-1,CASSEALGWGRSWTEAFF,TGTGCCAGCAGTGAAGCGCTCGGGTGGGGCAGGAGTTGGACTGAAGCTTTCTTT
TRBD1,15,.,TRBV9,TRBJ1-1,CASSAGTGLNTEAFF,TGTGCCAGCAGCGCCGGGACAGGGCTAAACACTGAAGCTTTCTTT
TRBD1,15,.,TRBV7-9,TRBJ2-7,CASSSSLQGAWEQYF,TGTGCCAGCAGCTCCTCCTTACAGGGGGCATGGGAGCAGTACTTC
TRBD1,14,few,TRBV29-1,TRBJ2-5,CSAPGAGGQETQYF,TGCAGCGCCCCTGGGGCAGGGGGACAAGAGACCCAGTACTTC
.,13,.,TRBV7-8,TRBJ2-5,CASSDGGSETQYF,TGTGCCAGCAGTGACGGAGGGTCTGAGACCCAGTACTTC
.,14,few,TRBV29-1,TRBJ1-1,CSVLVRALNTEAFF,TGCAGCGTTTTGGTGAGGGCCTTGAACACTGAAGCTTTCTTT
.,12,.,TRBV19,TRBJ1-2,CASTPGRDGYTF,TGTGCCAGTACCCCGGGTCGAGATGGCTACACCTTC
.,13,.,TRBV7-2,TRBJ2-1,CASSPRRQNEQFF,TGTGCCAGCAGCCCTCGGAGACAGAATGAGCAGTTCTTC
TRBD2,15,.,TRBV5-4,TRBJ2-1,CASSLGLAGDNEQFF,TGTGCCAGCAGCTTGGGTTTAGCGGGTGACAATGAGCAGTTCTTC
TRBD1,16,once,TRBV4-3,TRBJ1-5,CASSLDRGRGSQPQHF,TGCGCCAGCAGCCTGGACAGGGGGCGAGGCAGTCAGCCCCAGCATTTT
TRBD2,17,.,TRBV27,TRBJ2-3,CASSTFGLAGFPDTQYF,TGTGCCAGCAGTACCTTCGGACTAGCGGGTTTCCCAGATACGCAGTATTTT
.,15,.,TRBV2,TRBJ2-7,CASKEVTSPSYEQYF,TGTGCCAGCAAGGAGGTCACTAGCCCCTCCTACGAGCAGTACTTC
TRBD1,14,.,TRBV6-1,TRBJ1-4,CASRKGTGDEKLFF,TGTGCCAGCAGGAAGGGGACAGGGGATGAAAAACTGTTTTTT
TRBD1,14,.,TRBV2,TRBJ1-2,CASRSGTAHYGYTF,TGTGCCAGCAGGTCGGGGACAGCCCACTATGGCTACACCTTC
TRBD1,14,.,TRBV28,TRBJ2-7,CASTLRTGFGEQYF,TGTGCCAGCACCCTGCGGACAGGGTTTGGCGAGCAGTACTTC
.,12,.,TRBV28,TRBJ1-2,CASSFHRDGYTF,TGTGCCAGCAGTTTCCACAGGGACGGCTACACCTTC
TRBD2,15,once,TRBV6-1,TRBJ2-5,CASSEGGGTRETQYF,TGTGCCAGCAGTGAAGGGGGGGGGACCCGGGAGACCCAGTACTTC
.,14,once,TRBV4-1,TRBJ1-5,CASSSRDKGQPQHF,TGCGCCAGCAGCTCCCGGGACAAGGGCCAGCCCCAGCATTTT
TRBD1,13,.,TRBV29-1,TRBJ2-1,CSVYRGLGDEQFF,TGCAGCGTTTACAGGGGGCTTGGGGATGAGCAGTTCTTC
.,15,.,TRBV7-2,TRBJ2-7,CASSLARTSFYEQYF,TGTGCCAGCAGCTTAGCGAGAACGAGCTTCTACGAGCAGTACTTC
TRBD2,15,.,TRBV7-2,TRBJ2-7,CASSWTSGSSYEQYF,TGTGCCAGCAGTTGGACTAGCGGGAGCTCCTACGAGCAGTACTTC
.,16,.,TRBV9,TRBJ2-5,CASSVFGQNEKETQYF,TGTGCCAGCAGCGTATTTGGACAGAACGAAAAAGAGACCCAGTACTTC
TRBD1,16,.,TRBV29-1,TRBJ2-4,CSVEGGQGGAKNIQYF,TGCAGCGTTGAAGGGGGACAGGGGGGAGCCAAAAACATTCAGTACTTC
.,14,.,TRBV5-5,TRBJ2-7,CASSQDYPISEQYF,TGTGCCAGCTCCCAGGACTATCCCATCAGCGAGCAGTACTTC
TRBD2,17,.,TRBV9,TRBJ2-2,CASSGYPGLAITGELFF,TGTGCCAGCAGCGGATACCCGGGACTAGCGATCACCGGGGAGCTGTTTTTT
.,15,.,TRBV4-3,TRBJ1-1,CASSQVSRVDTEAFF,TGCGCCAGCAGCCAAGTGAGCAGGGTGGACACTGAAGCTTTCTTT
TRBD2,15,.,TRBV5-1,TRBJ2-1,CASSLAQREYNEQFF,TGCGCCAGCAGCTTGGCCCAGCGGGAATACAATGAGCAGTTCTTC
TRBD2,12,.,TRBV28,TRBJ2-7,CASRPTGGEQYF,TGTGCCAGCAGACCCACGGGGGGCGAGCAGTACTTC
TRBD1,16,.,TRBV25-1,TRBJ2-1,CASSTSKGDRANEQFF,TGTGCCAGCAGTACCTCAAAGGGGGACAGGGCGAATGAGCAGTTCTTC
TRBD1,14,.,TRBV2,TRBJ2-7,CASSELRGPYEQYF,TGTGCCAGCAGTGAACTCAGGGGGCCCTACGAGCAGTACTTC
.,18,.,TRBV7-8,TRBJ1-5,CASSDRNRVGYSNQPQHF,TGTGCCAGCAGCGACAGAAACAGGGTGGGATATAGCAATCAGCCCCAGCATTTT
TRBD2,15,.,TRBV7-9,TRBJ2-1,CASMTSGRAGNEQFF,TGTGCCAGCATGACGAGCGGGAGGGCCGGTAATGAGCAGTTCTTC
TRBD1,20,once,TRBV7-8,TRBJ1-3,CASSLALQGADPSSGNTIYF,TGTGCCAGCAGCTTAGCTCTACAGGGGGCAGACCCCAGCTCTGGAAACACCATATATTTT
.,17,.,TRBV19,TRBJ1-2,CASSIDRGFHTNYGYTF,TGTGCCAGTAGTATAGACCGGGGTTTCCATACTAACTATGGCTACACCTTC
TRBD2,19,.,TRBV5-1,TRBJ2-6,CASSLMGLAGVGGANVLTF,TGCGCCAGCAGCTTGATGGGACTAGCGGGAGTTGGGGGGGCCAACGTCCTGACTTTC
TRBD2,14,.,TRBV7-8,TRBJ2-5,CASSFSGPAKTQYF,TGTGCCAGCAGTTTTAGCGGGCCGGCGAAGACCCAGTACTTC
TRBD2,14,.,TRBV19,TRBJ2-7,CASSRLAGGHEQYF,TGTGCCAGTAGCCGACTAGCGGGAGGCCACGAGCAGTACTTC
.,14,.,TRBV7-2,TRBJ2-5,CASSLAFNQETQYF,TGTGCCAGCAGCTTAGCGTTTAACCAAGAGACCCAGTACTTC
.,15,.,TRBV7-2,TRBJ2-2,CASSLALLNTGELFF,TGTGCCAGCAGCTTAGCGTTACTGAACACCGGGGAGCTGTTTTTT
TRBD2,17,.,TRBV5-1,TRBJ2-3,CASSLGLAGANGDTQYF,TGCGCCAGCAGCTTAGGTCTAGCGGGAGCAAATGGTGATACGCAGTATTTT
TRBD2,16,.,TRBV9,TRBJ2-5,CASSVGQGGHQETQYF,TGTGCCAGCAGCGTAGGGCAGGGAGGGCACCAAGAGACCCAGTACTTC
.,13,.,TRBV30,TRBJ1-5,CAWSNQQSQPQHF,TGTGCCTGGAGTAATCAACAATCGCAGCCCCAGCATTTT
TRBD2,16,.,TRBV4-3,TRBJ2-7,CASSQEIQRDGYEQYF,TGCGCCAGCAGCCAAGAAATCCAGCGGGACGGGTACGAGCAGTACTTC
TRBD2,19,.,TRBV14,TRBJ2-7,CASSQDSIETSGSIYEQYF,TGTGCCAGCAGCCAAGATAGTATTGAGACTAGCGGGAGTATTTACGAGCAGTACTTC
.,13,.,TRBV29-1,TRBJ1-6,CSVQGTPESPLHF,TGCAGCGTTCAAGGAACCCCGGAGTCACCCCTCCACTTT
TRBD1,15,.,TRBV4-2,TRBJ2-2,CASSQEDRDTGELFF,TGTGCCAGCAGCCAAGAAGACAGGGACACCGGGGAGCTGTTTTTT
.,14,.,TRBV18,TRBJ1-6,CASSPTGKDSPLHF,TGTGCCAGCTCGCCCACAGGGAAGGACTCACCCCTCCACTTT
TRBD1,15,.,TRBV5-1,TRBJ2-7,CASSNGQGPVVEQYF,TGCGCCAGCAGCAACGGACAGGGTCCGGTTGTCGAGCAGTACTTC
.,15,.,TRBV28,TRBJ1-1,CASSSKGGRVTEAFF,TGTGCCAGCAGTTCCAAGGGGGGGCGCGTCACTGAAGCTTTCTTT
TRBD1,14,.,TRBV30,TRBJ1-1,CAWSLDRVNTEAFF,TGTGCCTGGAGTTTGGACAGGGTGAACACTGAAGCTTTCTTT
TRBD1,14,.,TRBV5-1,TRBJ2-7,CASSLGTGFYEQYF,TGCGCCAGCAGCTTGGGGACAGGATTTTACGAGCAGTACTTC
TRBD2,16,.,TRBV5-6,TRBJ2-7,CASSLGLAGFSYEQYF,TGTGCCAGCAGCTTGGGACTAGCGGGTTTCTCCTACGAGCAGTACTTC
TRBD1,15,.,TRBV9,TRBJ2-2,CASSWTGAGTGELFF,TGTGCCAGCAGCTGGACAGGGGCGGGCACCGGGGAGCTGTTTTTT
.,14,.,TRBV7-2,TRBJ2-1,CASSLGSGGGEQFF,TGTGCCAGCAGCTTAGGCTCCGGAGGCGGTGAGCAGTTCTTC
.,14,.,TRBV7-8,TRBJ1-5,CASSLGPGHQPQHF,TGTGCCAGCAGCTTAGGACCAGGGCATCAGCCCCAGCATTTT
.,15,.,TRBV11-2,TRBJ2-7,CASSLRGGTHYEQYF,TGTGCCAGCAGCTTAAGGGGGGGGACCCACTACGAGCAGTACTTC